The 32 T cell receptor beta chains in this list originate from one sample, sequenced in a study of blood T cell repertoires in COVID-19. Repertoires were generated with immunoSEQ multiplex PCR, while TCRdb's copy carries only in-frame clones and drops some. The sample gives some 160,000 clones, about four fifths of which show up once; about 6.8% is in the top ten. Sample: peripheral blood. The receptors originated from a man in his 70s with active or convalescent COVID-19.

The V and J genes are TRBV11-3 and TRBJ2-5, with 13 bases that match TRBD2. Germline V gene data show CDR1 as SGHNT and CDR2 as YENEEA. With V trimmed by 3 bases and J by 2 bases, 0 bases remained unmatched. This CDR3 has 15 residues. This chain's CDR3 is CASSLGLAGQETQYF. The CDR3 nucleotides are TGTGCCAGCAGCTTGGGACTAGCGGGGCAAGAGACCCAGTACTTC.

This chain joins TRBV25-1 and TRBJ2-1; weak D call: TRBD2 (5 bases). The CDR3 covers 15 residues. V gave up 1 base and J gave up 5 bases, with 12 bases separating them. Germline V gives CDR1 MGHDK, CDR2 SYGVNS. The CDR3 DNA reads TGTGCCAGCAGTGAATCCCAGGACTTAAACAATGAGCAGTTCTTC. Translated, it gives CASSESQDLNNEQFF.

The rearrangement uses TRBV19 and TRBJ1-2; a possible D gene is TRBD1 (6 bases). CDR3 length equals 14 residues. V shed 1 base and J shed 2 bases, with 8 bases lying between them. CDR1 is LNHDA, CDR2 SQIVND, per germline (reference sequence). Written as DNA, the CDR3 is TGTGCCAGTAGTATAGGCGGACAGAACTATGGCTACACCTTC. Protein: CASSIGGQNYGYTF.

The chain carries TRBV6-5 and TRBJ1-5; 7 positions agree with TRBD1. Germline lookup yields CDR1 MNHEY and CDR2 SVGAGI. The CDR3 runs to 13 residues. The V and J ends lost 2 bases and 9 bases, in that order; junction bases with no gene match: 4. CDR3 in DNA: TGTGCCAGCAGTTACGAGACAGGGTCGCCCCAGCATTTT. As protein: CASSYETGSPQHF.

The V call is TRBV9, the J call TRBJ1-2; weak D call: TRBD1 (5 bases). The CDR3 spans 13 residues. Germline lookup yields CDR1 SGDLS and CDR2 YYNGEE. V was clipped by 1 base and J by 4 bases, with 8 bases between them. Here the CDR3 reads CASSVLQGYGYTF. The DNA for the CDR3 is TGTGCCAGCAGCGTACTCCAGGGCTATGGCTACACCTTC.

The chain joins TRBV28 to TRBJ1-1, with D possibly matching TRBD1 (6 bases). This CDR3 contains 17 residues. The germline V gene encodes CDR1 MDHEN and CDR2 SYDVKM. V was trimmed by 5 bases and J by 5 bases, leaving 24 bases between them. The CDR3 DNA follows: TGTGCCAGCAGTCTAATACAGGGATTCAGCACCAGGACTGAAGCTTTCTTT. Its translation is CASSLIQGFSTRTEAFF.

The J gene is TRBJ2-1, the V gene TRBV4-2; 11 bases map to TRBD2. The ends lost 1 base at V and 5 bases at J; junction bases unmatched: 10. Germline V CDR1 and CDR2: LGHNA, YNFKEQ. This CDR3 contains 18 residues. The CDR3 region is CASSQVRGLAEENNEQFF. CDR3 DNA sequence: TGTGCCAGCAGCCAAGTACGGGGACTAGCGGAGGAAAACAATGAGCAGTTCTTC.

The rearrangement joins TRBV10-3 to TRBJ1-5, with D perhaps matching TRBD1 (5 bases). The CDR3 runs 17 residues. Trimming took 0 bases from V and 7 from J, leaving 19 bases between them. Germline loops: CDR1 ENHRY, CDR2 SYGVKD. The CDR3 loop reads CAISESFGNSGFQPQHF. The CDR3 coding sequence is TGTGCCATCAGTGAGTCGTTCGGAAACTCAGGGTTCCAGCCCCAGCATTTT.

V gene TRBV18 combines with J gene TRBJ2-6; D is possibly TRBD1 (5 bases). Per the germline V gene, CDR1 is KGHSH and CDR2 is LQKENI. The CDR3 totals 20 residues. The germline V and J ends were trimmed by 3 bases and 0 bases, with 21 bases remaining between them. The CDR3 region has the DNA TGTGCCAGCTCACCCGACATCACAGGTGAGCCTAGCTCTGGGGCCAACGTCCTGACTTTC. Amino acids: CASSPDITGEPSSGANVLTF.

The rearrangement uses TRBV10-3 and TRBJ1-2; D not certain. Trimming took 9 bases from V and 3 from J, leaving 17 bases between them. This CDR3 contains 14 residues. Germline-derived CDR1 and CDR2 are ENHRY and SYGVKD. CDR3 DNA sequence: TGTGCCATAAACGAAGTCTCCGGGGACTATGGCTACACCTTC. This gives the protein CAINEVSGDYGYTF.

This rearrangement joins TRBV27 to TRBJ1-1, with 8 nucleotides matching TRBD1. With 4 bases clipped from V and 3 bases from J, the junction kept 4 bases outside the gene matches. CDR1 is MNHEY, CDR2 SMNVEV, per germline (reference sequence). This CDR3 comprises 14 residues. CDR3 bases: TGTGCCAGCAGTTGGTCGACAGGGGACACTGAAGCTTTCTTT. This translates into CASSWSTGDTEAFF.

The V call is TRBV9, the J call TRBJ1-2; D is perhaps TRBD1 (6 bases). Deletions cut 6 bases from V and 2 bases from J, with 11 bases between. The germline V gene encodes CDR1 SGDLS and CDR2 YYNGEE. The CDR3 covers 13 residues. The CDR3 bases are TGTGCCAGCAACGACAGGACAAACTATGGCTACACCTTC. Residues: CASNDRTNYGYTF.

The CDR3 DNA is TGTGCCAGTAGTACCGAAGGGACAGGGCGCAATGAGCAGTTCTTC. Translating it yields CASSTEGTGRNEQFF. V usage is TRBV19 and J usage is TRBJ2-1, with 9 bases that match TRBD1. Per the germline V gene, CDR1 is LNHDA and CDR2 is SQIVND (reference sequence). The CDR3 has 15 amino acids. The trim removed 4 bases at V and 6 bases at J, leaving 7 bases unmatched.

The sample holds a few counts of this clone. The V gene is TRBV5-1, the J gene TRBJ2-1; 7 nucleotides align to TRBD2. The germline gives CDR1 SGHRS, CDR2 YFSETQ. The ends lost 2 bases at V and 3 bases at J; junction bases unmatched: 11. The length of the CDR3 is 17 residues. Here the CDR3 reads CASSFDFPRENYNEQFF. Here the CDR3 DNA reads TGCGCCAGCAGCTTCGATTTTCCGCGGGAGAACTACAATGAGCAGTTCTTC.

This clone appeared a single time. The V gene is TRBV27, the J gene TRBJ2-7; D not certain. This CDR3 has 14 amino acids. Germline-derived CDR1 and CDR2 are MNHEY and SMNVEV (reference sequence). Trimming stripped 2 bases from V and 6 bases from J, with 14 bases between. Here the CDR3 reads CASSLPGTPREQYF. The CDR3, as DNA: TGTGCCAGCAGTTTACCCGGTACGCCTCGCGAGCAGTACTTC.

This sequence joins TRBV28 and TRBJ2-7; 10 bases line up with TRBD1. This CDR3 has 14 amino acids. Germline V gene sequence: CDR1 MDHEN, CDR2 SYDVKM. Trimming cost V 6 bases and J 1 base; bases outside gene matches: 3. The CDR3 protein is CASRRTGGSYEQYF. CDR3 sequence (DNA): TGTGCCAGCAGGCGGACAGGGGGGTCCTACGAGCAGTACTTC.

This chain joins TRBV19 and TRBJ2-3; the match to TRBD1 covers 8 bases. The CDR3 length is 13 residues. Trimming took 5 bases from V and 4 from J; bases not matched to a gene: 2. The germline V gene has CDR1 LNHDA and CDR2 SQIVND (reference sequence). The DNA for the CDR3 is TGTGCCAGTAGTCTGACAGGGGCAGATACGCAGTATTTT. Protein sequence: CASSLTGADTQYF.

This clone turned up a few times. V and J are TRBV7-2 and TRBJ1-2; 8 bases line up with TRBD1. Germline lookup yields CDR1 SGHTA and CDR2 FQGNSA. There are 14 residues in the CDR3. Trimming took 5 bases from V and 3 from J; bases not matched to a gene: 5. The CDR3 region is CASSRTGSDYGYTF. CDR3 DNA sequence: TGTGCCAGCAGCCGGACAGGGAGTGACTATGGCTACACCTTC.

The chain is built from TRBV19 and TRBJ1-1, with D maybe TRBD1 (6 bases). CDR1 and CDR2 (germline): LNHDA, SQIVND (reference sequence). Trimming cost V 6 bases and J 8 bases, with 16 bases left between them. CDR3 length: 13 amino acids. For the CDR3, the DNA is TGTGCCAGTAGCCCCAGGGGTGGCGGGGAAGCTTTCTTT. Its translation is CASSPRGGGEAFF.

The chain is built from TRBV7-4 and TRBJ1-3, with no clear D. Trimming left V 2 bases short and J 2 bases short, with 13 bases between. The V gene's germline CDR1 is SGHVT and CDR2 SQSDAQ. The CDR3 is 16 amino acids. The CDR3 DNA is TGTGCCAGCAGCTTATTGAGCAGGCTCCCTGGAAACACCATATATTTT. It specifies CASSLLSRLPGNTIYF.

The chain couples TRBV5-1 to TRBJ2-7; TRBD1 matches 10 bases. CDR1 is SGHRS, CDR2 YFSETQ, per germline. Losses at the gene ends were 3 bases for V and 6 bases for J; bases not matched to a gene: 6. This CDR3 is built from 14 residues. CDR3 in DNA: TGCGCCAGCAGCTCCGGGACAGGGGCTACCGAGCAGTACTTC. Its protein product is CASSSGTGATEQYF.

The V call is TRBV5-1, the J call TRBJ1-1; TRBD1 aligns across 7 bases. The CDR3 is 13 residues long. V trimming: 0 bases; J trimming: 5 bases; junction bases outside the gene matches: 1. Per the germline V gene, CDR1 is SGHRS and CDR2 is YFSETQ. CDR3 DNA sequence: TGCGCCAGCAGCTTGGCGGGACAGACTGAAGCTTTCTTT. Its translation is CASSLAGQTEAFF.

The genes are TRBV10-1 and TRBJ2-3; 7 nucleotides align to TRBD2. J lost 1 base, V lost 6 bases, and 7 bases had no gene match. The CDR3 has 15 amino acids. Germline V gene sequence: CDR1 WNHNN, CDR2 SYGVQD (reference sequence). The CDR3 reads CASSAGTSGTDTQYF. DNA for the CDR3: TGCGCCAGCAGCGCGGGTACTAGCGGCACAGATACGCAGTATTTT.

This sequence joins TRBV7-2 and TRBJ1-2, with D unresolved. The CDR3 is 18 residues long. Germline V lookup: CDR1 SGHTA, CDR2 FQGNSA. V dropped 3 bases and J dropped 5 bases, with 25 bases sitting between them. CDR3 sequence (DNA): TGTGCCAGCAGCTTGTTAGCGACAAGGCTCCCCCGAGGATATGGCTACACCTTC. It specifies CASSLLATRLPRGYGYTF. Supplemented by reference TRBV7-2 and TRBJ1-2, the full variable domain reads GAGVSQSPSNKVTEKGKDVELRCDPISGHTALYWYRQSLGQGLEFLIYFQGNSAPDKSGLPSDRFSAERTGGSVSTLTIQRTQQEDSAVYLCASSLLATRLPRGYGYTFGSGTRLTVV.

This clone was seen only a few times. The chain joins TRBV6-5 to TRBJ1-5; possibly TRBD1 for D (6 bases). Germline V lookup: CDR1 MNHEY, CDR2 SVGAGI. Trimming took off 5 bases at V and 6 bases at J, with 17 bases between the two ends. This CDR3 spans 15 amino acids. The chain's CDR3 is CASSQERGAAQPQHF. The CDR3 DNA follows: TGTGCCAGCAGTCAGGAACGGGGGGCTGCTCAGCCCCAGCATTTT.

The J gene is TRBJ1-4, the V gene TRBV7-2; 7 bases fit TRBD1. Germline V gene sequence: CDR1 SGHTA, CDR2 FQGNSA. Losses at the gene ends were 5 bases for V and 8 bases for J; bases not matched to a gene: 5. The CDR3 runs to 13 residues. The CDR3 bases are TGTGCCAGCAGCAGACAGGGCATAGAAAAACTGTTTTTT. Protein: CASSRQGIEKLFF.

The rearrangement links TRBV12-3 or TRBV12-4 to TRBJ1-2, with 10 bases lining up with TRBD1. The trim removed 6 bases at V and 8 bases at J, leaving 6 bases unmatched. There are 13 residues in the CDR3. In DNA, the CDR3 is TGTGCCAGCAGACCGACAGGGGGCAGAGGCTACACCTTC. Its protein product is CASRPTGGRGYTF.

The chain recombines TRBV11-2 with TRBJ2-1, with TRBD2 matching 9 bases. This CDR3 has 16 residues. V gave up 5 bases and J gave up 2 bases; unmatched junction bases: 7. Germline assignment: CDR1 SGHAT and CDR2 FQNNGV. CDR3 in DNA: TGTGCCAGCAGCCCTCTCCAGCGGGGGGCCTACAATGAGCAGTTCTTC. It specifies CASSPLQRGAYNEQFF.

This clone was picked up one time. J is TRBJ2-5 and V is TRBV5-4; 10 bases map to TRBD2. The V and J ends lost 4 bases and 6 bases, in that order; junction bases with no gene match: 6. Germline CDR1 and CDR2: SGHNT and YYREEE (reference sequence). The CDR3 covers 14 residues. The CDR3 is CASSDQRGGKTQYF. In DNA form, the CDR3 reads TGTGCCAGCAGCGATCAGCGGGGGGGAAAGACCCAGTACTTC.

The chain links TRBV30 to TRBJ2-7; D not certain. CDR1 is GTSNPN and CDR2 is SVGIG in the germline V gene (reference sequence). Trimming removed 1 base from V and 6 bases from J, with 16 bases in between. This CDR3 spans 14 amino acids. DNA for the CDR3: TGTGCCTGGAGTGGGCCTAGTCGCACGGGCGAGCAGTACTTC. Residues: CAWSGPSRTGEQYF.

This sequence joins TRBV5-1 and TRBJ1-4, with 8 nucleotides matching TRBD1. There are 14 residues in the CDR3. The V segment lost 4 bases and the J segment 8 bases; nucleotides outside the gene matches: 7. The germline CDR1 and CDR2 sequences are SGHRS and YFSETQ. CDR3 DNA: TGCGCCAGCAGCCTGACAGGGGTTGGCGAAAAACTGTTTTTT. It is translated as CASSLTGVGEKLFF.

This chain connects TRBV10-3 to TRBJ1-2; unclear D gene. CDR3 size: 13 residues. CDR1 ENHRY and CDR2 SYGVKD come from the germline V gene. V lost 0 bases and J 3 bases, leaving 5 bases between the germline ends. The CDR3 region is CAISESEYYGYTF. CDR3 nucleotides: TGTGCCATCAGTGAGTCGGAGTACTATGGCTACACCTTC.